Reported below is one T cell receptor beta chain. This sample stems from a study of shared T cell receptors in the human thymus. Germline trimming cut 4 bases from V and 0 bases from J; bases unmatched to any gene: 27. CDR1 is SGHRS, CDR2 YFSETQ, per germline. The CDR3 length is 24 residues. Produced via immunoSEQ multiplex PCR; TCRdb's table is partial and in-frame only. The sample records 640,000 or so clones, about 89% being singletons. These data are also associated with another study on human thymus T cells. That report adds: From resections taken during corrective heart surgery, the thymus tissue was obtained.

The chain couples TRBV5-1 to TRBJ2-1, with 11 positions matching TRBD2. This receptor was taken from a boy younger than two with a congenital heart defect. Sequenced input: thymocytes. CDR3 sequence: CASSHPSGQTGTSGLISSYNEQFF. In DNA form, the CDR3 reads TGCGCCAGCAGCCACCCCTCGGGACAGACCGGGACTAGCGGTTTGATCAGCTCCTACAATGAGCAGTTCTTC. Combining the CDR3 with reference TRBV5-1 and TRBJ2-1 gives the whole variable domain KAGVTQTPRYLIKTRGQQVTLSCSPISGHRSVSWYQQTPGQGLQFLFEYFSETQRNKGNFPGRFSGRQFSNSRSEMNVSTLELGDSALYLCASSHPSGQTGTSGLISSYNEQFFGPGTRLTVL.